This section outlines one T cell receptor beta chain sequence together with its context. These data come from a study of blood T cell repertoires in COVID-19. Study in general: COVID-19 samples collected from the United States, Italy and Spain covered acute and convalescent phases. Sample material is recorded as cDNA or gDNA derived from T cells, B-cell-depleted T cells, or PBMCs.

Clones were sequenced by immunoSEQ multiplex PCR, and TCRdb holds only the in-frame ones, with some missing. This table has some 400,000 clones, about 87% appearing once. The Seattle patients joined while their infection was active and were tracked longitudinally afterward. The length of the CDR3 is 17 residues. CDR1 MNHNS and CDR2 SASEGT come from the germline V gene. After removal of 2 bases from V and 7 bases from J, the junction contained 12 bases not matched to a gene. This sequence joins TRBV6-1 and TRBJ2-1, with 9 positions matching TRBD2. This clonotype was obtained from a woman aged 25 to 39 with COVID-19, enrolled during active disease. Source material: peripheral blood. The chain's CDR3 is CASSELVSGSGKNEQFF. CDR3 bases: TGTGCCAGCAGTGAACTGGTTAGCGGGAGCGGGAAGAATGAGCAGTTCTTC.